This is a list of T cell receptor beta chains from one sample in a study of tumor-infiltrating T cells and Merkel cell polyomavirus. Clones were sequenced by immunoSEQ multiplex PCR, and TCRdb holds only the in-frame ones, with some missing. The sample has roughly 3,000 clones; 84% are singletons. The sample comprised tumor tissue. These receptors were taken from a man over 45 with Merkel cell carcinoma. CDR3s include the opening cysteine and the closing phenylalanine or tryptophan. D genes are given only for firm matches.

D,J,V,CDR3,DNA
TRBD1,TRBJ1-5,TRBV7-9,CASRSDRGNQPQHF,TGTGCCAGCAGATCCGACAGGGGCAATCAGCCCCAGCATTTT
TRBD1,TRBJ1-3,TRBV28,CASTDMTGTGNTIYF,TGTGCCAGCACCGACATGACAGGGACTGGAAACACCATATATTTT
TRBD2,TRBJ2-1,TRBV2,CASRLAGGPSYNEQFF,TGTGCCAGCAGACTAGCGGGGGGGCCGTCCTACAATGAGCAGTTCTTC
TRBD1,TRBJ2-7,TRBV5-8,CASRTGDSYEQYF,TGTGCCAGCCGGACAGGGGACTCCTACGAGCAGTACTTC
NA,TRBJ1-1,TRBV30,CAWRRGTAHPPQAFF,TGTGCCTGGAGAAGGGGTACAGCGCATCCCCCTCAAGCTTTCTTT
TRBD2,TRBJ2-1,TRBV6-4,CASSDSKRGGDEQFF,TGTGCCAGCAGTGACTCGAAGCGGGGGGGCGATGAGCAGTTCTTC
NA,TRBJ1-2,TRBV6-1,CASRDPGGNYGYTF,TGTGCCAGCAGAGACCCGGGGGGCAACTATGGCTACACCTTC
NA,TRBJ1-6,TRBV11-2,CASSLVRGARKHSPLHF,TGTGCCAGCAGCTTAGTTCGGGGGGCGAGGAAACATTCACCCCTCCACTTT
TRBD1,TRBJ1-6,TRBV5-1,CASSPGQGTSPLHF,TGCGCCAGCAGCCCAGGACAGGGCACTTCACCCCTCCACTTT
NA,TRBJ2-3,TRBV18,CASSPRGVTDTQYF,TGTGCCAGCTCACCACGCGGGGTCACAGATACGCAGTATTTT
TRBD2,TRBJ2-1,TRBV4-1,CASSQAGGSEQFF,TGCGCCAGCAGCCAAGCGGGGGGTAGTGAGCAGTTCTTC